This TCR beta chain originates from a study of cytomegalovirus exposure and HLA in healthy donors. Primers included in the PCR were 60 Vbeta and 13 Jbeta primers. Clones were sequenced by immunoSEQ multiplex PCR, and TCRdb holds only the in-frame ones, with some missing. The sample lists 200,000 or so clones; about 83% were seen once. The material sequenced was PBMCs. This TCR derives from a woman in her twenties or thirties in good health and CMV-seropositive.

Here the CDR3 DNA reads TGTGCCAGCAGCCCTGGGGGCGAGGACACCGGGGAGCTGTTTTTT. Translating it yields CASSPGGEDTGELFF. The rearrangement links TRBV5-4 to TRBJ2-2, with a possible D match to TRBD1 (6 bases). Looked up from germline, CDR1 is SGHNT and CDR2 is YYREEE (reference sequence). Between the trimmed V and J ends, which lost 4 bases and 3 bases, there was a span of 13 bases. The CDR3 is made up of 15 amino acids.